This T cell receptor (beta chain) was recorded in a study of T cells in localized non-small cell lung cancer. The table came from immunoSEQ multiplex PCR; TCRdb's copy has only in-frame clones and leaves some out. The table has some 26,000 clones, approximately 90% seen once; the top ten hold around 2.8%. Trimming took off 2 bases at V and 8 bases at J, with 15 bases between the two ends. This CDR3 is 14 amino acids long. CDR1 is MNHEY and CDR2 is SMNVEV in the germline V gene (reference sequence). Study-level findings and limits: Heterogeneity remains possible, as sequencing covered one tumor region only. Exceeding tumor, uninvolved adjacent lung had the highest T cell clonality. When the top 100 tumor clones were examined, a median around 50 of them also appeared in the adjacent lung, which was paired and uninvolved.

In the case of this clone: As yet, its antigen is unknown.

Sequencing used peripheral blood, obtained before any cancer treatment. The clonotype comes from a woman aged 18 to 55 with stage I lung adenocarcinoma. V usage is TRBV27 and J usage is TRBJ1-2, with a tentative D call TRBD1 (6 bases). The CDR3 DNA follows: TGTGCCAGCAGTTTAATTTCAGGGGTTTACGGCTACACCTTC. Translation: CASSLISGVYGYTF.